This T cell receptor beta chain was sequenced for a study of blood T cell dynamics during melanoma immunotherapy. Points from the study as a whole: Unlike progressors, later disease-control patients had W3 repertoires gaining clonality or diversity.

A fixed DNA input of roughly 0.35 ug was used per bulk PBMC sample. The assay was immunoSEQ multiplex PCR, and TCRdb's table has in-frame clones only and misses some. The sample lists about 15,000 clones; about 84% were seen once. Germline-derived CDR1 and CDR2 are SGHRS and YFSETQ. This CDR3 spans 14 amino acids. V was clipped by 6 bases and J by 7 bases, with 17 bases between them. Stated time point: pre-treatment baseline. On this clone: Its antigen remains unidentified.

This specimen was blood, taken from a patient treated with checkpoint blockade. The receptor was derived from a human donor with melanoma. The genes are TRBV5-1 and TRBJ2-1; possibly TRBD2 for D (6 bases). The CDR3 spells CASTLGGEQNEQFF. CDR3 nucleotides: TGCGCCAGCACCCTGGGCGGGGAGCAGAATGAGCAGTTCTTC.